This T cell receptor beta chain comes out of a study of shared clonotypes between healthy human individuals. Using immunoSEQ multiplex PCR, the repertoire was profiled, and TCRdb retains in-frame clones only, with some absent. The data show about 1.5 million clones, 95% to 99% seen once. Per germline, CDR1 SGDLS and CDR2 YYNGEE. V shed 2 bases and J 4 bases; nucleotides not matched to a gene: 1. The CDR3 consists of 13 residues. This clone came up once. V is TRBV9 and J is TRBJ1-2; 8 nucleotides match TRBD1. Sequencing was performed on naive CD4+ T cells sorted from blood. Described subset: CD45RA+ positively selected. The TCR was taken from a man aged 30 to 39 in good health. CDR3 sequence: CASSVQGAYGYTF. CDR3 DNA sequence: TGTGCCAGCAGCGTGCAGGGGGCCTATGGCTACACCTTC.